A selection of T cell receptor beta chains follows, all from one sample in a study of T cell responses to AZD1222 COVID-19 vaccine. Generated by immunoSEQ multiplex PCR, the TCRdb table keeps only in-frame clones and is missing some. Of around 140,000 clones in the sample, around 84% were seen once. The sequencing used peripheral blood, collected on day 0 of AZD1222 vaccination. The receptors here all came from an adult in good health. The CDR3 runs from the conserved cysteine through the conserved F or W. The order of the fields is clone size, D gene, V gene, CDR3 length, J gene, CDR3 protein, CDR3 DNA. D genes are given only for firm matches. Size values are once, few and many counts, or a class for expanded clones, and some rows have none.

>.|.|TRBV27|13|TRBJ1-6
CASSREPNSPLHF
TGTGCCAGCTCCCGAGAGCCTAATTCACCCCTCCACTTT
>.|.|TRBV5-1|12|TRBJ2-1
CASSLGIGEQFF
TGCGCCAGCAGCTTAGGGATCGGTGAGCAGTTCTTC
>.|.|TRBV28|14|TRBJ1-6
CASRPTGRDSPLHF
TGTGCCAGCAGACCAACAGGGAGGGATTCACCCCTCCACTTT
>.|.|TRBV12-3/TRBV12-4|11|TRBJ1-1
CASSLAGGNFF
TGTGCCAGCAGTTTAGCTGGGGGGAATTTCTTT
>few|TRBD1|TRBV13|16|TRBJ1-3
CASSSTTGEAGNTIYF
TGTGCCAGCAGCTCAACGACAGGGGAGGCCGGAAACACCATATATTTT
>.|TRBD1|TRBV18|15|TRBJ1-6
CASSPRTGGDSPLHF
TGTGCCAGCTCACCACGGACAGGAGGTGATTCACCCCTCCACTTT
>few|TRBD1|TRBV18|16|TRBJ2-7
CASSWKGTGVTYEQYF
TGTGCCAGCTCATGGAAGGGGACAGGGGTTACCTACGAGCAGTACTTC
>.|.|TRBV28|15|TRBJ1-4
CASSVSGFGEEKLFF
TGTGCCAGCAGCGTTTCCGGATTCGGAGAGGAAAAACTGTTTTTT
>.|.|TRBV7-9|14|TRBJ1-3
CASSFRVAGNTIYF
TGTGCCAGCAGCTTCAGGGTTGCTGGAAACACCATATATTTT
>.|TRBD1|TRBV5-1|13|TRBJ1-2
CASSSQGWDGYTF
TGCGCCAGCAGCTCACAGGGGTGGGATGGCTACACCTTC
>.|.|TRBV18|15|TRBJ1-4
CASSQNGGAHEKLFF
TGTGCCAGCTCGCAGAACGGGGGGGCCCATGAAAAACTGTTTTTT
>.|TRBD2|TRBV4-2|16|TRBJ2-7
CASSQDLTGGGYEQYF
TGTGCCAGCAGCCAAGATCTAACCGGCGGGGGATACGAGCAGTACTTC
>.|.|TRBV28|15|TRBJ1-2
CASSTYSFGTVGYTF
TGTGCCAGCAGTACCTATTCTTTCGGGACGGTTGGCTACACCTTC
>.|.|TRBV5-7|15|TRBJ2-7
CASSLIGTLTYEQYF
TGTGCCAGCAGCTTGATCGGGACACTAACCTACGAGCAGTACTTC
>.|.|TRBV11-1|15|TRBJ2-2
CASSIDNRDTGELFF
TGTGCCAGCAGCATAGACAACAGGGACACCGGGGAGCTGTTTTTT
>once|.|TRBV25-1|15|TRBJ2-7
CASSEFQGYSHEQYF
TGTGCCAGCAGTGAATTCCAGGGGTACAGTCACGAGCAGTACTTC
>.|.|TRBV10-3|15|TRBJ1-1
CAISELRGPNTEAFF
TGTGCCATCAGTGAGCTTAGAGGCCCGAACACTGAAGCTTTCTTT
>.|.|TRBV6-2/TRBV6-3|15|TRBJ1-6
CASSYSGEGGSPLHF
TGTGCCAGCAGTTACTCCGGGGAGGGGGGTTCACCCCTCCACTTT
>.|.|TRBV19|15|TRBJ1-2
CASSISPGQNYGYTF
TGTGCCAGTAGTATTAGTCCCGGACAGAACTATGGCTACACCTTC
>.|TRBD2|TRBV27|14|TRBJ2-5
CASRLAGKAETQYF
TGTGCCAGCAGACTAGCGGGGAAGGCCGAGACCCAGTACTTC
>.|.|TRBV7-3|14|TRBJ2-7
CASSLIAGSYEQYF
TGTGCCAGCAGCTTAATTGCGGGATCCTACGAGCAGTACTTC
>.|.|TRBV2|14|TRBJ1-2
CASRGRVFSDGYTF
TGTGCCAGCAGGGGCAGGGTGTTCTCCGATGGCTACACCTTC
>.|.|TRBV7-2|12|TRBJ1-2
CASSLHKYGYTF
TGTGCCAGCAGCCTCCATAAATATGGCTACACCTTC
>.|.|TRBV13|14|TRBJ2-7
CASSLGATNYEQYF
TGTGCCAGCAGCTTAGGAGCCACGAACTACGAGCAGTACTTC
>.|.|TRBV2|14|TRBJ2-7
CASTRDGYSYEQYF
TGTGCCAGCACCCGGGACGGCTACTCCTACGAGCAGTACTTC
>.|TRBD1|TRBV9|17|TRBJ1-4
CASSVEGTGAYYEKLFF
TGTGCCAGCAGCGTAGAGGGGACAGGGGCCTACTATGAAAAACTGTTTTTT
>.|.|TRBV2|15|TRBJ1-1
CASSPSGRSNTEAFF
TGTGCCAGCAGTCCGTCGGGCCGATCGAACACTGAAGCTTTCTTT
>few|TRBD1|TRBV19|14|TRBJ1-1
CASSILDRVGEAFF
TGTGCCAGTAGTATCCTGGACAGGGTGGGTGAAGCTTTCTTT
>.|TRBD2|TRBV27|20|TRBJ2-3
CASSPFPAGVPEKYPDTQYF
TGTGCCAGCAGTCCGTTCCCAGCGGGAGTGCCTGAGAAATACCCAGATACGCAGTATTTT
>.|TRBD2|TRBV11-3|16|TRBJ2-3
CASSSRLAGAGGTQYF
TGTGCCAGCAGCTCCAGACTAGCGGGGGCAGGGGGTACGCAGTATTTT
>.|TRBD1|TRBV3-1/TRBV3-2|14|TRBJ2-7
CASSHNRGKSEQYF
TGTGCCAGCAGCCACAACAGGGGGAAGAGCGAGCAGTACTTC
>.|TRBD1|TRBV5-1|17|TRBJ2-1
CASSLRTGRNARDEQFF
TGCGCCAGCAGCCTCCGGACAGGGAGAAATGCGCGGGATGAGCAGTTCTTC
>few|TRBD1|TRBV7-2|15|TRBJ2-2
CASSPTGENTGELFF
TGTGCCAGCAGCCCGACAGGGGAAAACACCGGGGAGCTGTTTTTT
>.|.|TRBV24-1|14|TRBJ2-3
CATSDWASQGTQYF
TGTGCCACCAGTGATTGGGCAAGTCAGGGTACGCAGTATTTT
>.|.|TRBV6-5|15|TRBJ2-7
CASRPYVDSTYEQYF
TGTGCCAGCAGACCATATGTGGACAGCACCTACGAGCAGTACTTC
>.|.|TRBV9|15|TRBJ1-5
CASSAHGISNQPQHF
TGTGCCAGCAGCGCCCACGGGATCAGCAATCAGCCCCAGCATTTT
>once|.|TRBV2|14|TRBJ1-1
CASSEETGRTEAFF
TGTGCCAGCAGTGAAGAGACGGGGAGAACTGAAGCTTTCTTT
>few|.|TRBV5-6|16|TRBJ1-5
CASSLGGPFRNQPQHF
TGTGCCAGCAGCTTGGGCGGACCCTTTAGGAATCAGCCCCAGCATTTT
>.|TRBD1|TRBV18|16|TRBJ1-5
CASSQGQGYRDQPQHF
TGTGCCAGCTCACAGGGACAGGGGTATCGCGATCAGCCCCAGCATTTT
>.|.|TRBV11-2|14|TRBJ1-1
CASSYNPENTEAFF
TGTGCCAGCAGCTATAACCCAGAGAACACTGAAGCTTTCTTT
>.|.|TRBV4-2|15|TRBJ1-1
CASSQVGGAGTEAFF
TGTGCCAGCAGCCAAGTTGGGGGCGCGGGCACTGAAGCTTTCTTT